The 21 T cell receptor beta chains below come from one sample, sequenced in a study of Graves' ophthalmopathy and Graves' hyperthyroidism. RNA transcripts provided the template for amplifying TCR beta CDR3 regions. A first-round RT-PCR used HTBI primers, followed by a second-round multiplex PCR. TCRdb reprocessed the multiplex PCR reads with MiXCR, giving one entry per CDR3 protein. Of about 480,000 distinct CDR3 sequences in the sample, approximately 15% were seen once. Sequencing used blood. All receptors come from a woman in her twenties or thirties with Graves' ophthalmopathy.

This clonotype was counted only a few times. The CDR3 loop is CASSPLGTGELFF. In DNA, the CDR3 is TGTGCCAGCAGCCCCCTGGGGACCGGGGAGCTGTTTTTT. The rearrangement links TRBV11-3 to TRBJ2-2; D not resolved. V gave up 5 bases and J gave up 5 bases, with 9 bases separating them. CDR3 length: 13 amino acids. Looked up from germline, CDR1 is SGHNT and CDR2 is YENEEA.

This clonotype occurred many times. The J gene is TRBJ2-7, the V gene TRBV15; no definite D call. The CDR3 is 15 amino acids. Germline V gene data show CDR1 as LNHNV and CDR2 as YYDKDF (reference sequence). V lost 3 bases, J lost 2 bases, and 14 bases lay in between. CDR3 amino acids: CATSRVWTDTYEQYF. DNA for the CDR3: TGTGCCACCAGCAGGGTTTGGACGGATACCTACGAGCAGTACTTC.

The table lists this clonotype with many counts. The V call is TRBV3-1, the J call TRBJ1-5; no firm D call. V was cut by 1 base and J by 3 bases, with 16 bases left in between. The germline V gene has CDR1 LGHDT and CDR2 YNNKEL (reference sequence). The CDR3 covers 17 residues. The chain's CDR3 is CASSQGVLGLANQPQHF. CDR3 sequence (DNA): TGTGCCAGCAGCCAAGGGGTTCTTGGGCTAGCCAATCAGCCCCAGCATTTT.

This clonotype came up many times. The chain recombines TRBV5-1 with TRBJ1-6, with 10 nucleotides matching TRBD1. Germline V gives CDR1 SGHRS, CDR2 YFSETQ. The CDR3 has 13 residues. V trimming: 4 bases; J trimming: 13 bases; junction bases outside the gene matches: 5. In DNA form, the CDR3 reads TGCGCCAGCAGCGCCGGGACAGGGGAGCCCCTCCACTTT. This sequence encodes CASSAGTGEPLHF.

This clonotype was detected many times. The chain employs TRBV6-1 and TRBJ1-5, with 11 bases aligning to TRBD1. There are 15 residues in the CDR3. The germline V gene encodes CDR1 MNHNS and CDR2 SASEGT. V lost 6 bases and J lost 6; bases outside the gene matches: 7. CDR3 sequence: CASRRTGGGRQPQHF. The CDR3 coding sequence is TGTGCCAGCAGACGGACAGGGGGCGGTCGTCAGCCCCAGCATTTT.

This clonotype appeared many times. DNA for the CDR3: TGTGCCAGCAGGCCTCGGACAGAGCTACACGATGAGCAGTTCTTC. It encodes CASRPRTELHDEQFF. V usage is TRBV28 and J usage is TRBJ2-1, with D possibly being TRBD1 (6 bases). The CDR3 contains 15 residues. Germline lookup yields CDR1 MDHEN and CDR2 SYDVKM. V lost 6 bases to trimming and J lost 8 bases, with 20 bases between them. Full variable domain (missing parts from reference TRBV28 and TRBJ2-1): DVKVTQSSRYLVKRTGEKVFLECVQDMDHENMFWYRQDPGLGLRLIYFSYDVKMKEKGDIPEGYSVSREKKERFSLILESASTNQTSMYLCASRPRTELHDEQFFGPGTRLTVL.

This clonotype was observed at least ten times. This sequence may be a read error, since a much larger clone differs from it by one base. The chain employs TRBV12-3 or TRBV12-4 and TRBJ2-5; possibly TRBD1 or TRBD2 for D (5 bases each). This CDR3 is built from 16 residues. CDR3 amino acids: CASSPGEKGRQETKYF. The DNA of the CDR3 is TGTGCCAGCAGTCCCGGGGAGAAGGGGAGACAAGAGACCAAGTACTTC.

This clonotype was seen at least ten times. This chain connects TRBV28 to TRBJ1-1; 7 positions agree with TRBD1. Germline CDR1 and CDR2: MDHEN and SYDVKM. This CDR3 is 16 amino acids long. V shed 5 bases, J shed 6 bases, and the junction held 15 bases outside the gene matches. CDR3: CASSLIKSQGLAEAFF. CDR3 bases: TGTGCCAGCAGTCTCATAAAATCACAGGGGTTGGCTGAAGCTTTCTTT. Looking up the rest from reference TRBV28 and TRBJ1-1 gives the full variable domain: DVKVTQSSRYLVKRTGEKVFLECVQDMDHENMFWYRQDPGLGLRLIYFSYDVKMKEKGDIPEGYSVSREKKERFSLILESASTNQTSMYLCASSLIKSQGLAEAFFGQGTRLTVV.

This clonotype was observed a few times. The chain has TRBV30 and TRBJ2-5; TRBD1 matches at 8 bases. The germline CDR1 and CDR2 sequences are GTSNPN and SVGIG (reference sequence). The CDR3 is made up of 13 amino acids. V shed 5 bases and J 5 bases; nucleotides not matched to a gene: 7. As DNA, the CDR3 is TGTGCCTGGGCAGGGGGCGACGAGGAGACCCAGTACTTC. It codes for CAWAGGDEETQYF.

This clonotype came up many times. The V call is TRBV5-1, the J call TRBJ1-1; the D is unclear. Trimming removed 4 bases at V and 3 bases at J, with 10 bases between. There are 13 residues in the CDR3. Germline V gene data show CDR1 as SGHRS and CDR2 as YFSETQ. The DNA of the CDR3 is TGCGCCAGCAGCATCCGGACGGACACTGAAGCTTTCTTT. Protein sequence: CASSIRTDTEAFF.

J is TRBJ2-7 and V is TRBV3-1; the D gene is possibly TRBD1 (5 bases). V was clipped by 1 base and J by 3 bases, with 22 bases between them. The CDR3 sequence is 18 residues long. Per germline, CDR1 LGHDT and CDR2 YNNKEL (reference sequence). DNA for the CDR3: TGTGCCAGCAGCCAAGGCGTTGTTGGATCAGGGTTTGTCTACGAGCAGTACTTC. This encodes CASSQGVVGSGFVYEQYF.

Turning to this clonotype: A read error may account for a junction end that differs from germline. The chain employs TRBV12-3 or TRBV12-4 and TRBJ2-2; 7 bases agree with TRBD1. The CDR3 is 12 amino acids. The CDR3 region has the DNA TGTGCCAGCAGTTTAGAGCCAGGGGGGCTGTTTTTT. It is translated as CASSLEPGGLFF.

This clonotype was seen ten or more times. This may come from a read error, since a much larger clone is one base off. In this CDR3 the conserved last residue, phenylalanine or tryptophan, is missing, so a read error is likely. The chain carries TRBV5-1 and TRBJ1-1; possibly TRBD1 for D (5 bases). Germline CDR1 SGHRS, CDR2 YFSETQ. The CDR3 length is 15 residues. V was pared by 4 bases and J by 0 bases, with 13 bases between. The chain's CDR3 is CASSPSGTVNTEAFL. The DNA for the CDR3 is TGCGCCAGCAGCCCATCGGGGACTGTGAACACTGAAGCTTTCTTG.

The sample holds many counts of this clonotype. The chain employs TRBV5-1 and TRBJ1-1, with TRBD1 matching 8 bases. The CDR3 spans 16 residues. Germline CDR1 SGHRS, CDR2 YFSETQ. The V and J ends lost 3 bases and 3 bases, in that order; junction bases with no gene match: 10. The CDR3 sequence: CASSSGTGLPYTEAFF. CDR3 in DNA: TGCGCCAGCAGCTCCGGGACAGGCCTCCCCTACACTGAAGCTTTCTTT.

The table lists this clonotype with a few counts. The chain combines TRBV12-5 with TRBJ1-5; D remains ambiguous. Germline CDR1 and CDR2: LGHNT and FRNRAP. V lost 4 bases and J 4 bases, leaving 8 bases between the germline ends. The CDR3 runs 13 residues. CDR3 loop: CASGSGGNQPQHF. The DNA of the CDR3 is TGTGCTAGTGGTTCCGGCGGTAATCAGCCCCAGCATTTT.

DNA for the CDR3: TGTGCCAGCAGGGGGGGACAGGGGGCGTCTCGATCCGAAGCTTTCTTT. As protein: CASRGGQGASRSEAFF. The V gene is TRBV7-8, the J gene TRBJ1-1; TRBD1 matches 12 bases. The CDR3 loop spans 16 amino acids. The junction had 13 bases not matched to a gene; V was cut back by 6 bases and J by 8 bases. Germline-derived CDR1 and CDR2 are SGHVS and FQNEAQ.

The chain links TRBV4-1 to TRBJ2-7; no firm D call. There are 15 residues in the CDR3. Deletions cut 1 base from V and 0 bases from J, with 10 bases between. Germline V gene data show CDR1 as MGHRA and CDR2 as YSYEKL. CDR3 bases: TGCGCCAGCAGCCAAGTACAGACCGTCTCCTACGAGCAGTACTTC. It is translated as CASSQVQTVSYEQYF.

In the case of this clonotype: A much larger clone lies one base from this, so it may be a read error. The chain combines TRBV7-8 with TRBJ2-2, with 9 bases that match TRBD2. Germline CDR1 reads SGHVS; CDR2 reads FQNEAQ. This CDR3 is built from 15 residues. CDR3 coding DNA: TGTGCCAGCAGCTTAAAGCGGGAGGCCACCGGGGAGCTGTGTTTT. Protein: CASSLKREATGELCF.

A few counts support this clonotype. The V gene is TRBV28, the J gene TRBJ2-2, with a possible D match to TRBD1 (5 bases). This CDR3 has 11 residues. V shed 8 bases and J shed 9 bases, with 10 bases lying between them. Germline values: CDR1 MDHEN, CDR2 SYDVKM. The CDR3 region has the DNA TGTGCCAGCGCCTGGGGCCGGGAGCTGTTTTTT. This gives the protein CASAWGRELFF.

Only a few counts were recorded for this clonotype. The chain links TRBV6-1 to TRBJ2-5; D tentatively reads TRBD1 or TRBD2 (6 bases each). CDR1 is MNHNS, CDR2 SASEGT, per germline. Trimming removed 6 bases at V and 9 bases at J, with 20 bases between. The CDR3 sequence is 14 residues long. CDR3 residues: CASSLLGGAPPQYF. The CDR3 coding sequence is TGTGCCAGCAGCCTCCTGGGGGGCGCGCCGCCCCAGTACTTC.

This clonotype was picked up many times. This rearrangement joins TRBV12-3 or TRBV12-4 to TRBJ1-1; D is undetermined. The CDR3 runs to 13 residues. V lost 8 bases and J 7 bases, leaving 17 bases between the germline ends. In DNA, the CDR3 is TGTGCCAGCCTGCTCCAAGACGGGAATGAAGCTTTCTTT. It translates to CASLLQDGNEAFF.